This entry describes one T cell receptor (beta chain). As yet, its antigen is unknown. These data originate in a study of cytomegalovirus exposure and HLA in healthy donors. Findings and limits, study-wide: Listed as cytomegalovirus-associated were 150 to 200 TCR beta chains.

The PCR used 60 Vbeta and 13 Jbeta primers. The repertoire was sequenced with immunoSEQ multiplex PCR; TCRdb's copy has only in-frame clones and lacks some. The ten most abundant clones cover more than 0.8% of a sample with 140,000 to 150,000 clones. This CDR3 has 14 amino acids. V was clipped by 8 bases and J by 5 bases; unmatched bases: 6. CDR1 is MDHEN and CDR2 is SYDVKM in the germline V gene. Input material: PBMCs. This TCR was sampled from a male donor in good health and CMV-seronegative. The gene calls are TRBV28 and TRBJ2-3; 11 bases are a match to TRBD2. The CDR3 DNA sequence: TGTGCCAGCGGATCGACTAGCGGGGTAGATACGCAGTATTTT. This encodes CASGSTSGVDTQYF.